This T cell receptor beta chain was documented in a study of shared clonotypes between healthy human individuals. Study-wide results and limits: Relative to memory subsets, naive subsets generally showed larger estimated richness. The generation probabilities recorded for non-shared clonotypes fell below those of clonotypes shared by all four donors.

Every contributor of samples was a Caucasian grown-up residing in Nashville, Tennessee. TCRdb's copy holds only in-frame clones and misses some; the assay was immunoSEQ multiplex PCR. The table records approximately 1,500,000 clones, about 96% of them present only once. Note on this clone: Its matching antigen is unknown.

Germline values: CDR1 SGDLS, CDR2 YYNGEE. This CDR3 comprises 17 residues. V lost 1 base and J lost 0, with 14 bases in between. Sequenced input: naive CD4+ T cells sorted from blood. Subset of the sample: CD45RA+ positively selected. This receptor was identified in a man under 40 in good health. This chain joins TRBV9 and TRBJ2-1, with D maybe TRBD2 (6 bases). CDR3 DNA: TGTGCCAGCAGCGTAAGGGACTTCCAAAGCTCCTACAATGAGCAGTTCTTC. It specifies CASSVRDFQSSYNEQFF. Variable domain in full (rest from reference TRBV9 and TRBJ2-1): DSGVTQTPKHLITATGQRVTLRCSPRSGDLSVYWYQQSLDQGLQFLIQYYNGEERAKGNILERFSAQQFPDLHSELNLSSLELGDSALYFCASSVRDFQSSYNEQFFGPGTRLTVL.